This T cell receptor (beta chain) came from a study of T cell changes during pregnancy in multiple sclerosis. Produced via immunoSEQ multiplex PCR; TCRdb's table is partial and in-frame only. Of around 100,000 clones listed, roughly 92% were seen once; the top ten hold about 0.9%. Losses at the gene ends were 4 bases for V and 0 bases for J; bases not matched to a gene: 10. CDR3 length: 18 residues. CDR1 and CDR2 from the germline V gene are SGHRS and YFSETQ. The chain carries TRBV5-1 and TRBJ2-1; 10 bases line up with TRBD2. The receptor was derived from a female donor with multiple sclerosis, enrolled in a pregnancy study. Sequencing was performed on peripheral blood, taken after pregnancy. CDR3 nucleotide sequence: TGCGCCAGCAGCCTAGGACTAGCGGCTCGAAGCTCCTACAATGAGCAGTTCTTC. The encoded protein is CASSLGLAARSSYNEQFF.